Shown below are 9 T cell receptor beta chains from a single sample sequenced in a study of cytomegalovirus exposure and HLA in healthy donors. The study ran its PCR with 60 Vbeta and 13 Jbeta primers. TCRdb keeps only in-frame clones here, not all; method: immunoSEQ multiplex PCR. The sample consists of 87,000 or so clones, 7.6% of them appearing once. The sample was PBMCs. The origin of the receptors is a man aged 45-65 years in good health and CMV-seronegative.

This clone came up a few times. J is TRBJ1-3 and V is TRBV19, with 8 bases lining up with TRBD1. The CDR3 consists of 16 residues. Germline V gene lookup returns CDR1 LNHDA and CDR2 SQIVND (reference sequence). V gave up 4 bases and J gave up 0 bases; unmatched junction bases: 5. The CDR3: CASSRRQGSSGNTIYF. The DNA of the CDR3 is TGTGCCAGTAGTAGACGACAGGGGAGCTCTGGAAACACCATATATTTT. The whole variable domain, remainder taken from reference TRBV19 and TRBJ1-3, is DGGITQSPKYLFRKEGQNVTLSCEQNLNHDAMYWYRQDPGQGLRLIYYSQIVNDFQKGDIAEGYSVSREKKESFPLTVTSAQKNPTAFYLCASSRRQGSSGNTIYFGEGSWLTVV.

The gene calls are TRBV13 and TRBJ1-1; D remains unclear. There are 14 residues in the CDR3. V lost 2 bases and J 8 bases, leaving 15 bases between the germline ends. Germline V gene data show CDR1 as PRHDT and CDR2 as FYEKMQ (reference sequence). DNA for the CDR3: TGTGCCAGCAGCTTATACTGGCAGGCCCGGGAAGCTTTCTTT. It is translated as CASSLYWQAREAFF.

This sequence joins TRBV19 and TRBJ2-1; no firm D call. Trimming took off 3 bases at V and 0 bases at J, with 9 bases between the two ends. Germline CDR1 reads LNHDA; CDR2 reads SQIVND (reference sequence). The CDR3 length is 15 residues. Written as DNA, the CDR3 is TGTGCCAGTAGTATCCTGGGCAGCTCCTACAATGAGCAGTTCTTC. It yields the protein CASSILGSSYNEQFF.

This clone was recorded a few times. The rearrangement uses TRBV4-2 and TRBJ2-5; TRBD2 matches 8 bases. The CDR3 is 15 amino acids. J lost 2 bases, V lost 3 bases, and 5 bases had no gene match. In germline, CDR1 is LGHNA, CDR2 YNFKEQ. Here the CDR3 DNA reads TGTGCCAGCAGCCAGAAGCGGGGGACTCAAGAGACCCAGTACTTC. The encoded protein is CASSQKRGTQETQYF.

The rearrangement joins TRBV7-2 to TRBJ1-6, with 7 bases fitting TRBD1. J was trimmed by 6 bases and V by 3 bases; bases with no gene match: 5. The CDR3 consists of 15 residues. Germline V lookup: CDR1 SGHTA, CDR2 FQGNSA. CDR3 amino acids: CASSFHQGVNSPLHF. The DNA of the CDR3 is TGTGCCAGCAGCTTTCACCAGGGGGTTAATTCACCCCTCCACTTT.

The chain employs TRBV27 and TRBJ2-5; TRBD1 is a possible D gene (6 bases). The CDR3 length is 13 residues. CDR1 is MNHEY, CDR2 SMNVEV, per germline (reference sequence). V lost 3 bases to trimming and J lost 5 bases, with 10 bases between them. CDR3 in DNA: TGTGCCAGCAGTTTCAGGGGTGAGGAGACCCAGTACTTC. It is translated as CASSFRGEETQYF.

Only a few counts were recorded for this clone. The chain uses TRBV27 and TRBJ2-3; the D gene is possibly TRBD2 (7 bases). V was shortened by 5 bases and J by 4 bases, with 22 bases between the two germline ends. Looked up from germline, CDR1 is MNHEY and CDR2 is SMNVEV (reference sequence). CDR3 size: 17 residues. Here the CDR3 reads CASSPPQGRGPSDTQYF. Here the CDR3 DNA reads TGTGCCAGCAGTCCACCTCAGGGGCGGGGGCCATCAGATACGCAGTATTTT.

This clone was seen a handful of times. The chain carries TRBV6-6 and TRBJ1-6; no reliable D call. Trimming pared 7 bases from V and 0 bases from J, leaving 13 bases between. The CDR3 sequence is 16 residues long. The V gene's germline CDR1 is MNHNY and CDR2 SVGAGI (reference sequence). The CDR3 spells CASMFDRSSYNSPLHF. CDR3 coding DNA: TGTGCCAGCATGTTTGACCGGAGCTCCTATAATTCACCCCTCCACTTT.

This clone was detected only a few times. The chain recombines TRBV7-2 with TRBJ2-7; maybe TRBD2 (5 bases). With 5 bases removed from V and 5 bases from J, the gap between germline ends came to 16 bases. Germline CDR1 is SGHTA and CDR2 is FQGNSA. This CDR3 comprises 14 residues. CDR3 amino acids: CASSQAGKGHEQYF. Here the CDR3 DNA reads TGTGCCAGCAGCCAGGCGGGTAAAGGCCACGAGCAGTACTTC.